The 13 T cell receptor beta chains presented below share a single source sample, sequenced in a study of identical twins. From the 5' RACE reads, TCRdb called clonotypes with MiXCR, one entry per CDR3 protein. The sample has around 1.7 million distinct CDR3 sequences, 25% to 35% seen once; the top ten hold over 0.25%. The sample comprised cord blood. The receptors shown here come from a newborn girl in good health.

A few counts support this clonotype. The chain couples TRBV6-1 to TRBJ1-2; D is unclear. Germline loops: CDR1 MNHNS, CDR2 SASEGT. This CDR3 comprises 13 residues. V was pared by 6 bases and J by 4 bases, with 12 bases between. The CDR3 DNA is TGTGCCAGCAGCGGCCCGGGCCGCTATGGCTACACCTTC. This codes for CASSGPGRYGYTF.

J is TRBJ2-1 and V is TRBV6-2 or TRBV6-3; TRBD2 matches 11 bases. In germline, CDR1 is MNHEY, CDR2 SVGEGT. This CDR3 spans 16 amino acids. With 5 bases clipped from V and 7 bases from J, the junction kept 10 bases outside the gene matches. The DNA of the CDR3 is TGTGCCAGCAGTAACCCGGGACTAGCGGTCAATAATGAGCAGTTCTTC. As protein: CASSNPGLAVNNEQFF.

The genes are TRBV11-2 and TRBJ1-1; D unresolved. The ends were cut back, 5 bases at V and 4 bases at J, with 11 bases in the middle. Germline V gene sequence: CDR1 SGHAT, CDR2 FQNNGV. There are 13 residues in the CDR3. CDR3 protein: CASSGRWGTEAFF. The CDR3 DNA reads as TGTGCCAGCAGCGGCAGATGGGGCACTGAAGCTTTCTTT.

This clonotype was picked up a small number of times. V usage is TRBV5-1 and J usage is TRBJ2-4; TRBD1 matches 7 bases. The better agreement between TRBJ2-7 and the DNA end casts doubt on the J call. The CDR3 has 16 amino acids. Germline CDR1 is SGHRS and CDR2 is YFSETQ. Here the CDR3 reads CASSPGQSRQAYEQYF. The CDR3 DNA sequence: TGCGCCAGCAGCCCGGGACAGTCCCGTCAGGCCTACGAGCAGTACTTC.

This clonotype was recorded once. The junction differs from germline at one of its ends, possibly a read error. The rearrangement joins TRBV15 to TRBJ1-2; a weak D match, TRBD1 (5 bases). The V gene's germline CDR1 is LNHNV and CDR2 YYDKDF (reference sequence). This CDR3 is 14 amino acids long. The DNA of the CDR3 is TGTGCCACCAGCAGAGTGGGGGATAACCATGGCTACACCTTC. This encodes CATSRVGDNHGYTF. Looking up the rest from reference TRBV15 and TRBJ1-2 gives the full variable domain: DAMVIQNPRYQVTQFGKPVTLSCSQTLNHNVMYWYQQKSSQAPKLLFHYYDKDFNNEADTPDNFQSRRPNTSFCFLDIRSPGLGDTAMYLCATSRVGDNHGYTFGSGTRLTVV.

This clonotype was detected only a few times. The chain links TRBV13 to TRBJ2-2; D might be TRBD1 or TRBD2, each matching 5 bases. This CDR3 comprises 13 residues. The V end was cut by 4 bases, the J end by 4 bases, with 7 bases between. The germline V gene encodes CDR1 PRHDT and CDR2 FYEKMQ (reference sequence). In DNA form, the CDR3 reads TGTGCCAGCAGCTGGGGGAGCACCGGGGAGCTGTTTTTT. Protein sequence: CASSWGSTGELFF.

This clonotype was observed a few times. The chain combines TRBV7-9 with TRBJ1-2; possibly TRBD1 for D (5 bases). CDR3 size: 13 residues. V was shortened by 1 base and J by 7 bases, with 10 bases between the two germline ends. The germline CDR1 and CDR2 sequences are SEHNR and FQNEAQ (reference sequence). Here the CDR3 reads CASSLDPTVGYTF. The CDR3 DNA sequence: TGTGCCAGCAGCTTAGATCCGACAGTTGGCTACACCTTC. The complete variable domain, with remaining parts taken from reference TRBV7-9 and TRBJ1-2, reads DTGVSQNPRHKITKRGQNVTFRCDPISEHNRLYWYRQTLGQGPEFLTYFQNEAQLEKSRLLSDRFSAERPKGSFSTLEIQRTEQGDSAMYLCASSLDPTVGYTFGSGTRLTVV.

A few counts support this clonotype. This chain connects TRBV2 to TRBJ1-6, with 8 nucleotides matching TRBD1. J lost 7 bases, V lost 8 bases, and 7 bases had no gene match. The CDR3 is made up of 14 amino acids. The germline V gene has CDR1 SNHLY and CDR2 FYNNEI. DNA of the CDR3: TGTGCCAGCGATACTACAGGGGGGAATTCACCCCTCCACTTT. This codes for CASDTTGGNSPLHF.

The chain links TRBV7-9 to TRBJ2-1; 8 nucleotides line up with TRBD2. This CDR3 is 18 amino acids long. Germline V lookup: CDR1 SEHNR, CDR2 FQNEAQ (reference sequence). V lost 2 bases, J lost 7 bases, and 16 bases stayed unmatched. The CDR3 spells CASSLRELLADHRNEQFF. The CDR3 DNA reads as TGTGCCAGCAGCTTAAGGGAATTACTAGCGGACCATCGGAATGAGCAGTTCTTC. Variable domain in full (rest from reference TRBV7-9 and TRBJ2-1): DTGVSQNPRHKITKRGQNVTFRCDPISEHNRLYWYRQTLGQGPEFLTYFQNEAQLEKSRLLSDRFSAERPKGSFSTLEIQRTEQGDSAMYLCASSLRELLADHRNEQFFGPGTRLTVL.

This clonotype came up a few times. The rearrangement uses TRBV4-1 and TRBJ2-7, with D perhaps matching TRBD1 or TRBD2 (6 bases each). Trimming removed 7 bases at V and 4 bases at J, with 17 bases between. Germline V lookup: CDR1 MGHRA, CDR2 YSYEKL. This CDR3 region has 14 residues. As DNA, the CDR3 is TGCGCCAGCAATGGGGGCAGGAGGGGTTACGAGCAGTACTTC. Translated: CASNGGRRGYEQYF.

The table lists this clonotype with a few counts. The chain joins TRBV28 to TRBJ2-4; D ambiguous. There are 12 residues in the CDR3. Trimming stripped 5 bases from V and 6 bases from J, with 8 bases between. The germline gives CDR1 MDHEN, CDR2 SYDVKM. The CDR3 reads CASSPPINIQYF. The CDR3 region has the DNA TGTGCCAGCAGTCCCCCCATAAACATTCAGTACTTC.

The CDR3 loop reads CASSFTGDYSYEQYF. The CDR3, as DNA: TGTGCCAGCAGCTTTACCGGGGACTATTCCTACGAGCAGTACTTC. This sequence joins TRBV5-5 and TRBJ2-7; TRBD2 aligns across 7 bases. CDR3 length equals 15 residues. V was clipped by 2 bases and J by 1 base; unmatched bases: 6. Germline V gene lookup returns CDR1 SGHKS and CDR2 YYEKEE (reference sequence).

V usage is TRBV20-1 and J usage is TRBJ2-3, with D perhaps TRBD1 (5 bases). Germline V gene data show CDR1 as DFQATT and CDR2 as SNEGSKA (reference sequence). CDR3 length: 12 residues. Trimming stripped 7 bases from V and 5 bases from J, with 13 bases between. CDR3 bases: TGCAGTGTCGAGCCCCAGGGAGATACGCAGTATTTT. This sequence encodes CSVEPQGDTQYF.